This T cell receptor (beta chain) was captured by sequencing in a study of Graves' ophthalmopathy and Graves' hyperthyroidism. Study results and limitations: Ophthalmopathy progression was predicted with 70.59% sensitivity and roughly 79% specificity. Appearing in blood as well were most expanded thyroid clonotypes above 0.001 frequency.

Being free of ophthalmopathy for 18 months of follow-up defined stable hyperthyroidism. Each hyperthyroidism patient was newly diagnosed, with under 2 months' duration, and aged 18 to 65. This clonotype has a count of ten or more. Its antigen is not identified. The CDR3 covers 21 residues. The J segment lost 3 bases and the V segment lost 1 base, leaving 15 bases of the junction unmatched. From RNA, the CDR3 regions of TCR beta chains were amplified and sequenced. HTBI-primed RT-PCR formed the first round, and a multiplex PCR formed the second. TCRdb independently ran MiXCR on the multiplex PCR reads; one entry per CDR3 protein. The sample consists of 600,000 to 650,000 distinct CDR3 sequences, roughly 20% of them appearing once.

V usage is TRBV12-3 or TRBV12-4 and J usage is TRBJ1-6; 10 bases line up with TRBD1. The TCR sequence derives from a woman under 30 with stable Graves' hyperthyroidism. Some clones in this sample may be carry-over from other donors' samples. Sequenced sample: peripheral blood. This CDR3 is CASSLGLGGQGSLFYNSPLHF. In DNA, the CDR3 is TGTGCCAGCAGTTTAGGACTTGGGGGACAGGGGAGCCTCTTCTATAATTCACCCCTCCACTTT.